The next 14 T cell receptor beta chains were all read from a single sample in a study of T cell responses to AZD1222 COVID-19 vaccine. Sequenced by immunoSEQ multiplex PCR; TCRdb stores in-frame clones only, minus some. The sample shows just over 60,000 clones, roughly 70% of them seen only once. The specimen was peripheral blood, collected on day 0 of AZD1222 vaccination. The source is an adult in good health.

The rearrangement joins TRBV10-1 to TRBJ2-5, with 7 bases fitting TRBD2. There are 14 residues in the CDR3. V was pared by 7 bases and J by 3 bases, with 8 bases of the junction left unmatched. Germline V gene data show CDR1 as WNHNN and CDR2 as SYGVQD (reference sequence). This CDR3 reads CASIKVAGEETQYF. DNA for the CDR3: TGCGCCAGCATAAAGGTTGCGGGGGAAGAGACCCAGTACTTC.

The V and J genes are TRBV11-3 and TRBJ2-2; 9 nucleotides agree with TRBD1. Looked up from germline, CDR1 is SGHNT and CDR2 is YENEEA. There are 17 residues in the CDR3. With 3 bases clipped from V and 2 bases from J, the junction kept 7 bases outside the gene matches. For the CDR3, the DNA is TGTGCCAGCAGCTTTGCCGGGACAGGGAGTAACACCGGGGAGCTGTTTTTT. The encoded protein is CASSFAGTGSNTGELFF.

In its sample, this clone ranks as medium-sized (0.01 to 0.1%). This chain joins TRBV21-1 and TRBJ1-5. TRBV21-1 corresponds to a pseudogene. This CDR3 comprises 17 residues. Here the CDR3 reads CASSATWQRRNNQPQHF. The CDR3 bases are TGTGCCAGCAGCGCCACCTGGCAAAGACGGAACAATCAGCCCCAGCATTTT.

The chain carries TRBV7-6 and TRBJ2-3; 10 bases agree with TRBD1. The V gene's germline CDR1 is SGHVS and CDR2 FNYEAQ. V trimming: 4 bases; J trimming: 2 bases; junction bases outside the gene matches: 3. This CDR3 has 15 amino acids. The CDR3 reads CASSSGQGTTDTQYF. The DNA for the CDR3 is TGTGCCAGCAGCTCGGGACAGGGGACCACAGATACGCAGTATTTT.

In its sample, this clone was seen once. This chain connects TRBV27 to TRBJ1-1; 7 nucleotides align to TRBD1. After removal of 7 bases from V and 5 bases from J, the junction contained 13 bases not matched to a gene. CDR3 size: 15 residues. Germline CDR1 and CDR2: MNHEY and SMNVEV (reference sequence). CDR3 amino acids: CASIPWGKGATEAFF. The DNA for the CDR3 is TGTGCCAGCATTCCTTGGGGGAAGGGGGCGACTGAAGCTTTCTTT.

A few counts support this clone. CDR3 amino acids: CASSPGQGSNQPQHF. Written as DNA, the CDR3 is TGTGCCAGCTCGCCGGGACAGGGGAGCAATCAGCCCCAGCATTTT. This chain uses TRBV18 with TRBJ1-5, with TRBD1 matching 10 bases. The CDR3 runs to 15 residues. V shed 6 bases and J 1 base; nucleotides not matched to a gene: 3. Per the germline V gene, CDR1 is KGHSH and CDR2 is LQKENI.

The CDR3 sequence is CASSPRMGGTEAFF. The CDR3, as DNA: TGTGCCAGCAGCCCTAGAATGGGCGGCACTGAAGCTTTCTTT. The chain recombines TRBV7-2 with TRBJ1-1, with unresolved D. Germline CDR1 SGHTA, CDR2 FQGNSA. With 5 bases removed from V and 4 bases from J, the gap between germline ends came to 14 bases. The CDR3 covers 14 residues.

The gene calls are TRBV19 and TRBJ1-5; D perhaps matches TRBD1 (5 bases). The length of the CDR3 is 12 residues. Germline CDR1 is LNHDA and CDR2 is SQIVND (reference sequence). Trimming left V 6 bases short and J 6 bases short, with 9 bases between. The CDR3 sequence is CASRFGGQPQHF. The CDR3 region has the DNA TGTGCCAGTAGATTTGGGGGTCAGCCCCAGCATTTT.

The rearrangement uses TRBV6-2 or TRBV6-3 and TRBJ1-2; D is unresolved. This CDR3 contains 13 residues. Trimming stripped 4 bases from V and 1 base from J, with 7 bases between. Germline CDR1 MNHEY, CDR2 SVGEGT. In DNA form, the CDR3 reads TGTGCCAGCAGTTCGGACTTTAACTATGGCTACACCTTC. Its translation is CASSSDFNYGYTF.

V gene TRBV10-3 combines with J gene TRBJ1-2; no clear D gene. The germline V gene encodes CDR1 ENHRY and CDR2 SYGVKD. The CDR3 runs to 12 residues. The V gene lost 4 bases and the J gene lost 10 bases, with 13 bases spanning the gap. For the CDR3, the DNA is TGTGCCATCAGTGCAGGAGAGGAGAACTACACCTTC. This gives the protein CAISAGEENYTF.

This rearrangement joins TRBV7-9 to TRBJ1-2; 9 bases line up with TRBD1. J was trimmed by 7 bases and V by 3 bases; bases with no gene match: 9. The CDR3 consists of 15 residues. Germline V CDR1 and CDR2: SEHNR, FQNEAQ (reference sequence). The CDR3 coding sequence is TGTGCCAGCAGCTTTGGGGACCGGGACAGGGCTGGCTACACCTTC. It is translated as CASSFGDRDRAGYTF.

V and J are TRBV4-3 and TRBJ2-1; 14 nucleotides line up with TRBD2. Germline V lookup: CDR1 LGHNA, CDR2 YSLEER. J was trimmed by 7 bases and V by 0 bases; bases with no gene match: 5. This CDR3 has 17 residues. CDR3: CASSQDPTSGGANEQFF. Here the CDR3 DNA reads TGCGCCAGCAGCCAAGATCCGACTAGCGGGGGGGCGAATGAGCAGTTCTTC.

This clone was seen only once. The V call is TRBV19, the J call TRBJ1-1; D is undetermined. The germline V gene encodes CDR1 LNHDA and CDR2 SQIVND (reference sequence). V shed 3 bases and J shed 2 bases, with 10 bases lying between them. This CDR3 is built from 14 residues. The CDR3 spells CASSIGEGNTEAFF. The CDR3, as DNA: TGTGCCAGTAGTATTGGGGAGGGAAACACTGAAGCTTTCTTT. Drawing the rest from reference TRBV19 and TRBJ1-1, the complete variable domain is DGGITQSPKYLFRKEGQNVTLSCEQNLNHDAMYWYRQDPGQGLRLIYYSQIVNDFQKGDIAEGYSVSREKKESFPLTVTSAQKNPTAFYLCASSIGEGNTEAFFGQGTRLTVV.

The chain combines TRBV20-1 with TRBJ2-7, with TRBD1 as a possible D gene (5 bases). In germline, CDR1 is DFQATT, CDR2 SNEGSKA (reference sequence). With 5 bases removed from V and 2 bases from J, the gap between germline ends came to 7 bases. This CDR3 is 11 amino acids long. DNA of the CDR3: TGCAGTGCTCCGACAGCCTACGAGCAGTACTTC. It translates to CSAPTAYEQYF.